This T cell receptor (beta chain) was captured by sequencing in a study of OX40 agonist ivuxolimab in advanced cancers. In the study overall: Administration of intravenous ivuxolimab to patients occurred every 2 weeks at 0.01 to 10 mg/kg. General observations from the study: Compared with CD4+, CD8+ T cells on average had more expanded clones.

Assay: immunoSEQ multiplex PCR; the TCRdb copy retains only in-frame clones and omits some. The table records about 82,000 clones, 91% of them present only once. Comments on this clone: Its cognate antigen is unknown.

Trimming removed 3 bases from V and 2 bases from J, with 8 bases in between. CDR3 length: 13 residues. The germline V gene has CDR1 ENHRY and CDR2 SYGVKD. V gene TRBV10-3 combines with J gene TRBJ2-7; a weak D match, TRBD1 (5 bases). The starting material was CD4+ or CD8+ T cells sorted from blood, obtained in a trial of the OX40 agonist ivuxolimab. This TCR was recovered from an adult with an advanced solid tumor such as melanoma, head and neck, liver or kidney cancer. The CDR3: CAISDTGAYEQYF. The CDR3 nucleotides read TGTGCCATCAGTGATACAGGTGCCTACGAGCAGTACTTC.